The 18 T cell receptor beta chains reported below all come from one sample, sequenced in a study of blood T cell repertoires in COVID-19. Data came from immunoSEQ multiplex PCR; TCRdb stores just in-frame clones and leaves some out. The table lists more than 200,000 clones, around nine tenths of them singletons. Sequenced input: PBMCs or T cells enriched from blood (not recorded which). All receptors come from a man aged 30 to 45 who had recovered from COVID-19.

The DNA for the CDR3 is TGTGCCAGCAGTCCCTCTACCGGGACTAGCGGGAGAAATGAGCAGTTCTTC. It translates to CASSPSTGTSGRNEQFF. The chain couples TRBV6-2 or TRBV6-3 to TRBJ2-1; TRBD2 matches at 14 bases. CDR1 is MNHEY and CDR2 is SVGEGT in the germline V gene. The trim removed 5 bases at V and 7 bases at J, leaving 10 bases unmatched. This CDR3 region has 17 residues.

The count of this clone is one. The V call is TRBV10-3, the J call TRBJ2-3; no clear D. Trimming left V 8 bases short and J 8 bases short, with 20 bases between. The CDR3 consists of 14 residues. CDR1 is ENHRY, CDR2 SYGVKD, per germline. The CDR3 nucleotides read TGTGCCATCGTTTTCGGTCCCAATTCGGGTACGCAGTATTTT. Its translation: CAIVFGPNSGTQYF.

This chain joins TRBV11-2 and TRBJ1-2, with D possibly TRBD1 on 6 matching bases. Germline lookup yields CDR1 SGHAT and CDR2 FQNNGV. CDR3 length: 14 amino acids. Trimming shortened V by 5 bases and J by 5 bases, and 15 bases separated the two germline ends. In DNA, the CDR3 is TGTGCCAGCAGCGAAACAGGGTATCGTTATGGCTACACCTTC. Its protein product is CASSETGYRYGYTF.

This chain connects TRBV20-1 to TRBJ1-4; D may be TRBD1 (6 bases). This CDR3 has 14 residues. The germline V gene has CDR1 DFQATT and CDR2 SNEGSKA (reference sequence). Trimming took off 3 bases at V and 7 bases at J, with 15 bases between the two ends. The CDR3 sequence is CSASGGGAGEKLFF. The DNA of the CDR3 is TGCAGTGCTAGTGGAGGGGGAGCAGGTGAAAAACTGTTTTTT.

The V call is TRBV2, the J call TRBJ2-4; 8 nucleotides agree with TRBD2. The trim removed 3 bases at V and 6 bases at J, leaving 16 bases unmatched. CDR1 and CDR2 from the germline V gene are SNHLY and FYNNEI. CDR3 size: 18 residues. The CDR3 reads CASSEAGGPRVWINIQYF. In DNA, the CDR3 is TGTGCCAGCAGTGAGGCGGGGGGTCCGAGAGTGTGGATAAACATTCAGTACTTC.

The chain recombines TRBV2 with TRBJ1-1; 7 bases fit TRBD1. Germline V gene lookup returns CDR1 SNHLY and CDR2 FYNNEI. Trimming cost V 5 bases and J 8 bases; bases outside gene matches: 5. The length of the CDR3 is 12 residues. The CDR3 bases are TGTGCCAGCAGTTCGGACAGGAAAGAAGCTTTCTTT. It specifies CASSSDRKEAFF.

The chain is built from TRBV7-9 and TRBJ2-1; 13 bases fit TRBD2. The CDR3 totals 16 residues. V gave up 4 bases and J gave up 6 bases; unmatched junction bases: 6. Germline CDR1 reads SEHNR; CDR2 reads FQNEAQ (reference sequence). CDR3 coding DNA: TGTGCCAGCAGCTCCTTGACTAGCGGGGGGAGCAATGAGCAGTTCTTC. Its translation is CASSSLTSGGSNEQFF.

The genes are TRBV28 and TRBJ1-5, with 9 bases that match TRBD1. In germline, CDR1 is MDHEN, CDR2 SYDVKM. J gave up 3 bases and V 4 bases, and 7 bases lay outside the gene matches. The CDR3 sequence is 16 residues long. In DNA form, the CDR3 reads TGTGCCAGCAGTTCCTTGAGGGACAGGGTCAATCAGCCCCAGCATTTT. Its protein is CASSSLRDRVNQPQHF.

The rearrangement uses TRBV9 and TRBJ2-5; 7 bases match TRBD1. The germline CDR1 and CDR2 sequences are SGDLS and YYNGEE. The length of the CDR3 is 13 residues. V was clipped by 2 bases and J by 4 bases; unmatched bases: 2. CDR3 sequence reads: CASSVRGLETQYF. In DNA, the CDR3 is TGTGCCAGCAGCGTTAGGGGGCTAGAGACCCAGTACTTC.

This chain joins TRBV7-2 and TRBJ2-7; 11 nucleotides align to TRBD2. V was clipped by 8 bases and J by 3 bases; unmatched bases: 9. Germline CDR1 is SGHTA and CDR2 is FQGNSA. The CDR3 has 15 amino acids. CDR3 loop: CASALGTSGNYEQYF. The CDR3 DNA is TGTGCCAGCGCCCTAGGGACTAGCGGTAACTACGAGCAGTACTTC.

This chain joins TRBV2 and TRBJ1-1; the D gene is possibly TRBD1 (5 bases). V lost 8 bases, J lost 0 bases, and 10 bases lay in between. This CDR3 is built from 13 residues. Germline values: CDR1 SNHLY, CDR2 FYNNEI. CDR3 DNA: TGTGCCAGCGGAACGGACATGAACACTGAAGCTTTCTTT. This gives the protein CASGTDMNTEAFF.

A single count supports this clone. The rearrangement joins TRBV9 to TRBJ1-3; D perhaps matches TRBD1 (5 bases). This CDR3 comprises 15 residues. V was cut by 0 bases and J by 8 bases, with 15 bases left in between. Germline V gene sequence: CDR1 SGDLS, CDR2 YYNGEE. The CDR3 DNA follows: TGTGCCAGCAGCGTAGGAGGCGGGACGGATCACACCATATATTTT. Amino acid sequence: CASSVGGGTDHTIYF.

V usage is TRBV28 and J usage is TRBJ1-3; tentative D call: TRBD1 (6 bases). The CDR3 spans 12 residues. From germline, CDR1 is MDHEN and CDR2 SYDVKM. The V end lost 9 bases, the J end lost 4 bases, and 10 bases lay between the germline ends. This CDR3 is CASRTAGNTIYF. In nucleotides, the CDR3 is TGTGCCAGTCGGACAGCAGGAAACACCATATATTTT.

The J gene is TRBJ2-1, the V gene TRBV3-1 (or the pseudogene TRBV3-2); 16 bases map to TRBD2. J lost 9 bases, V lost 3 bases, and 2 bases had no gene match. Looked up from germline, CDR1 is LGHDT and CDR2 is YNNKEL (reference sequence). CDR3 size: 15 residues. DNA for the CDR3: TGTGCCAGCAGCCAGGGACTAGCGGGGGGGACTGAGCAGTTCTTC. Amino acids: CASSQGLAGGTEQFF.

V is TRBV30 and J is TRBJ2-2; unclear D gene. The germline V and J ends were trimmed by 0 bases and 0 bases, with 11 bases remaining between them. CDR1 and CDR2 from the germline V gene are GTSNPN and SVGIG (reference sequence). CDR3 size: 16 residues. The CDR3 DNA sequence: TGTGCCTGGAGTGTAGACACAGTCGCGAACACCGGGGAGCTGTTTTTT. This sequence encodes CAWSVDTVANTGELFF.

In its sample, this clone was seen once. This sequence joins TRBV9 and TRBJ2-2, with a weak D call TRBD2 (5 bases). V was trimmed by 4 bases and J by 2 bases, leaving 15 bases between them. Germline assignment: CDR1 SGDLS and CDR2 YYNGEE. The CDR3 contains 16 residues. CDR3 protein: CASSPGVARNTGELFF. CDR3 bases: TGTGCCAGCAGCCCCGGGGTAGCGAGAAACACCGGGGAGCTGTTTTTT.

V usage is TRBV10-3 and J usage is TRBJ2-7, with a tentative D call TRBD1 (5 bases). The CDR3 runs to 16 residues. Germline V gene sequence: CDR1 ENHRY, CDR2 SYGVKD. V lost 0 bases and J 2 bases, leaving 14 bases between the germline ends. The CDR3 DNA reads TGTGCCATCAGTGAGTCTTTGGCAGGGCACCCCTACGAGCAGTACTTC. It translates to CAISESLAGHPYEQYF.

This sequence joins TRBV27 and TRBJ2-7, with 11 nucleotides matching TRBD2. Germline V gene lookup returns CDR1 MNHEY and CDR2 SMNVEV (reference sequence). The trim removed 5 bases at V and 2 bases at J, leaving 17 bases unmatched. The CDR3 runs to 19 residues. The CDR3 is CASSPSRGTSGFTTYEQYF. The CDR3 DNA sequence: TGTGCCAGCAGTCCATCTAGGGGGACTAGCGGATTCACCACCTACGAGCAGTACTTC.